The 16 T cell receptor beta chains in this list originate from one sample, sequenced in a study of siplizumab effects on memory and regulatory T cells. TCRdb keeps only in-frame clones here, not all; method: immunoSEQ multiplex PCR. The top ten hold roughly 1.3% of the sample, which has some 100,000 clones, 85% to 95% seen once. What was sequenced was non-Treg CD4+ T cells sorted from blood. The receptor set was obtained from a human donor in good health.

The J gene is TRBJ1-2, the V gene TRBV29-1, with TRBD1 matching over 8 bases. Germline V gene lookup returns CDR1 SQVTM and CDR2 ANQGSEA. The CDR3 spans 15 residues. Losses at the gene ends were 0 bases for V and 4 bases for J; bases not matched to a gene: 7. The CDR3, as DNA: TGCAGCGTTGAAGATCTTGGGGGACAGGCCTATGGCTACACCTTC. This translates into CSVEDLGGQAYGYTF.

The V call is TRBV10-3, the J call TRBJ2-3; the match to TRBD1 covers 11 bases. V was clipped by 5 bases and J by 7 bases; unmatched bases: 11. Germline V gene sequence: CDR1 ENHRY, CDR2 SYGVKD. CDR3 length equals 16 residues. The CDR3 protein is CAISRDRGIGRNTQYF. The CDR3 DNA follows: TGTGCCATCAGTAGGGACAGGGGGATTGGGAGGAATACGCAGTATTTT.

The CDR3 region is CASSRESAGTYEQYF. DNA of the CDR3: TGCGCCAGCAGCCGAGAAAGCGCGGGGACCTACGAGCAGTACTTC. The chain recombines TRBV5-1 with TRBJ2-7, with TRBD2 as a possible D gene (6 bases). Germline lookup yields CDR1 SGHRS and CDR2 YFSETQ. The CDR3 sequence is 15 residues long. Trimming took 4 bases from V and 2 from J, leaving 16 bases between them.

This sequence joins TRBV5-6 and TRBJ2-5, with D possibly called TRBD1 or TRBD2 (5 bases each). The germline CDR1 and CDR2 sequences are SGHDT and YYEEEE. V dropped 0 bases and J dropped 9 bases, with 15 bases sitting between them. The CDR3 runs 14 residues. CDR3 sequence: CASSLDNGRGAQYF. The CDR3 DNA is TGTGCCAGCAGCTTGGATAATGGCCGAGGGGCCCAGTACTTC. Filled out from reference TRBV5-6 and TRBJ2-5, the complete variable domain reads DAGVTQSPTHLIKTRGQQVTLRCSPKSGHDTVSWYQQALGQGPQFIFQYYEEEERQRGNFPDRFSGHQFPNYSSELNVNALLLGDSALYLCASSLDNGRGAQYFGPGTRLLVL.

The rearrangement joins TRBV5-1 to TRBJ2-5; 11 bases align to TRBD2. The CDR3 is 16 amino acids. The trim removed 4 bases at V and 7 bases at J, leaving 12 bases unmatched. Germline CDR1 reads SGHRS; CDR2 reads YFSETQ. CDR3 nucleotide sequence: TGCGCCAGCAGCATGGATCTAGCGGGAGGCTTTGTGACCCAGTACTTC. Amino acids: CASSMDLAGGFVTQYF.

CDR3 amino acids: CASSLPRPDRATGGYTF. CDR3 nucleotides: TGTGCCAGCAGTTTACCTCGTCCGGACAGGGCGACGGGTGGCTACACCTTC. This rearrangement joins TRBV28 to TRBJ1-2, with 8 positions matching TRBD1. With V trimmed by 2 bases and J by 7 bases, 15 bases remained unmatched. The germline V gene has CDR1 MDHEN and CDR2 SYDVKM. The CDR3 totals 17 residues.

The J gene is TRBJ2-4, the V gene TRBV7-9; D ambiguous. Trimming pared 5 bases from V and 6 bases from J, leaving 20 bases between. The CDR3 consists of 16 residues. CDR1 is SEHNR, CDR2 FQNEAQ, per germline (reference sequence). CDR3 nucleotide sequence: TGTGCCAGCAGCCCACGAGGTTCGTTTCTGGGAAACATTCAGTACTTC. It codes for CASSPRGSFLGNIQYF.

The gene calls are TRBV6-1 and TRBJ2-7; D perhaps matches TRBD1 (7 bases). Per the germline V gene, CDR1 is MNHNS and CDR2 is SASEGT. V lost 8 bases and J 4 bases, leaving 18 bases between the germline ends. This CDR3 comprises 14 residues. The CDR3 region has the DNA TGTGCCAGCGAGGGAGGCAGGGGGAGATACGAGCAGTACTTC. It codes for CASEGGRGRYEQYF.

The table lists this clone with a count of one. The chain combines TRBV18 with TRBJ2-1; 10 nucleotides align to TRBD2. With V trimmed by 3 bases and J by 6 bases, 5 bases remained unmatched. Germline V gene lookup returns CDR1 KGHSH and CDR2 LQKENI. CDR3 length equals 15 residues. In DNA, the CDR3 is TGTGCCAGCTCACCGTGGCTAGCGGGAGCCAATGAGCAGTTCTTC. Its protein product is CASSPWLAGANEQFF.

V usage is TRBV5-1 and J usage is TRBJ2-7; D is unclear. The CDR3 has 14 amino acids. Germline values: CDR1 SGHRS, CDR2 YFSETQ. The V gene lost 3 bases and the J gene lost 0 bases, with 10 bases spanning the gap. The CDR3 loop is CASSSDGYSYEQYF. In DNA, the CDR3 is TGCGCCAGCAGCTCGGACGGGTACTCCTACGAGCAGTACTTC.

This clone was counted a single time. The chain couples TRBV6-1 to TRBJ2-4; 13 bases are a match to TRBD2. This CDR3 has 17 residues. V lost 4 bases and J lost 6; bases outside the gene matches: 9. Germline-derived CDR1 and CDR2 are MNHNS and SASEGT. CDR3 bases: TGTGCCAGCAGTGTACTAGCGGGAGGGGTCCAAGGAAACATTCAGTACTTC. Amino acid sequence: CASSVLAGGVQGNIQYF.

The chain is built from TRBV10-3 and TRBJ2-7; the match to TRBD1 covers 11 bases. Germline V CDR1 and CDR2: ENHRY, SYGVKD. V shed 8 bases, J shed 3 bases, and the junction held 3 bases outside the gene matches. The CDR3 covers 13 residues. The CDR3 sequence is CAIGQGALYEQYF. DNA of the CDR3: TGTGCCATCGGACAGGGGGCTCTCTACGAGCAGTACTTC.

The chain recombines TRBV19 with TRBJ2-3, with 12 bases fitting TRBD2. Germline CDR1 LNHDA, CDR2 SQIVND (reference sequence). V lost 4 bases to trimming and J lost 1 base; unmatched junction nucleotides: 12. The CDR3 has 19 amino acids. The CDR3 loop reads CASSTRRTSGTARTDTQYF. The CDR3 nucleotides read TGTGCCAGTAGTACCCGAAGGACTAGCGGGACCGCACGCACAGATACGCAGTATTTT.

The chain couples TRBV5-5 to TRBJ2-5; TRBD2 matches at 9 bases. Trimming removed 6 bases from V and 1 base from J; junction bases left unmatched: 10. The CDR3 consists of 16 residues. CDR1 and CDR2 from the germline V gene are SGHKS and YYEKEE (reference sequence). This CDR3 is CASIPGASGAQETQYF. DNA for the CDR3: TGTGCCAGCATCCCTGGGGCTAGCGGGGCCCAAGAGACCCAGTACTTC. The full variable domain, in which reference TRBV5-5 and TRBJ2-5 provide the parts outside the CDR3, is DAGVTQSPTHLIKTRGQQVTLRCSPISGHKSVSWYQQVLGQGPQFIFQYYEKEERGRGNFPDRFSARQFPNYSSELNVNALLLGDSALYLCASIPGASGAQETQYFGPGTRLLVL.

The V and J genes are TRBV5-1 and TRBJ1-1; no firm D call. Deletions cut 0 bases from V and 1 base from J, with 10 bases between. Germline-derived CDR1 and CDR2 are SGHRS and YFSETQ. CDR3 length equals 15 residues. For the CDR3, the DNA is TGCGCCAGCAGCTTGGGCTCACCGGCGAACACTGAAGCTTTCTTT. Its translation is CASSLGSPANTEAFF.

CDR3 in DNA: TGTGCCAGCAGCCTAAACGGGGAGGGTGAGCAGTACTTC. This gives the protein CASSLNGEGEQYF. The rearrangement links TRBV7-9 to TRBJ2-7, with 7 bases fitting TRBD2. The CDR3 runs to 13 residues. The V gene end was trimmed by 5 bases and the J gene end by 7 bases; junction bases not matched to a gene: 8. Germline lookup yields CDR1 SEHNR and CDR2 FQNEAQ (reference sequence).